Listed here are 13 T cell receptor beta chains from one sample, sequenced in a study of OX40 agonist ivuxolimab in advanced cancers. Generated by immunoSEQ multiplex PCR, the TCRdb table keeps only in-frame clones and is missing some. In the table there are 85,000 to 100,000 clones, around 92% of which are singletons. The material sequenced was CD4+ or CD8+ T cells sorted from blood, taken in a trial of the OX40 agonist ivuxolimab. These receptor sequences come from an adult with an advanced solid tumor such as melanoma, head and neck, liver or kidney cancer.

The chain has TRBV7-9 and TRBJ1-2; D gene ambiguous. Trimming shortened V by 1 base and J by 8 bases, and 11 bases separated the two germline ends. This CDR3 spans 13 amino acids. Germline assignment: CDR1 SEHNR and CDR2 FQNEAQ (reference sequence). The CDR3 loop is CASSLGGSVGYTF. CDR3 coding DNA: TGTGCCAGCAGCTTAGGCGGGTCCGTGGGCTACACCTTC.

This clone came up once. The CDR3 protein is CASSPPGGSDTQYF. CDR3 DNA sequence: TGTGCCAGCAGCCCCCCGGGGGGCTCAGATACGCAGTATTTT. This chain joins TRBV7-6 and TRBJ2-3, with a tentative D call TRBD2 (7 bases). The V gene lost 5 bases and the J gene lost 4 bases, with 13 bases spanning the gap. This CDR3 comprises 14 residues. Looked up from germline, CDR1 is SGHVS and CDR2 is FNYEAQ. Full variable domain (outside the CDR3, taken from reference TRBV7-6 and TRBJ2-3): GAGVSQSPRYKVTKRGQDVALRCDPISGHVSLYWYRQALGQGPEFLTYFNYEAQQDKSGLPNDRFSAERPEGSISTLTIQRTEQRDSAMYRCASSPPGGSDTQYFGPGTRLTVL.

The V gene is TRBV6-1, the J gene TRBJ1-2, with 9 bases identical to TRBD1. Looked up from germline, CDR1 is MNHNS and CDR2 is SASEGT. The junction had 15 bases not matched to a gene; V was cut back by 8 bases and J by 8 bases. The CDR3 is 15 amino acids. The CDR3 protein is CASVEQGAMGRGYTF. The CDR3 DNA sequence: TGTGCCAGCGTAGAACAGGGGGCCATGGGGCGGGGCTACACCTTC.

The J gene is TRBJ1-5, the V gene TRBV9; D remains ambiguous. Germline V CDR1 and CDR2: SGDLS, YYNGEE. V was trimmed by 4 bases and J by 3 bases, leaving 11 bases between them. There are 14 residues in the CDR3. The CDR3 DNA reads TGTGCCAGCAGCCGAGGAGGGTCCAATCAGCCCCAGCATTTT. Encoded protein: CASSRGGSNQPQHF.

The V call is TRBV12-5, the J call TRBJ1-1; D might be TRBD1 (5 bases). Germline V gives CDR1 LGHNT, CDR2 FRNRAP. The V end was cut by 7 bases, the J end by 4 bases, with 13 bases between. The CDR3 contains 13 residues. This chain's CDR3 is CASAPGWSTEAFF. The CDR3 nucleotides read TGTGCTAGTGCCCCAGGGTGGAGCACTGAAGCTTTCTTT.

The chain joins TRBV5-1 to TRBJ2-1, with TRBD2 matching over 7 bases. CDR1 and CDR2 from the germline V gene are SGHRS and YFSETQ. V trimming: 2 bases; J trimming: 8 bases; junction bases outside the gene matches: 7. This CDR3 has 14 residues. CDR3 sequence: CASSLAGRHDEQFF. The CDR3 DNA follows: TGCGCCAGCAGCTTAGCGGGAAGGCACGATGAGCAGTTCTTC.

This sequence joins TRBV7-2 and TRBJ1-3; unclear D gene. The V gene lost 3 bases and the J gene lost 4 bases, with 7 bases spanning the gap. The CDR3 runs to 13 residues. Germline V lookup: CDR1 SGHTA, CDR2 FQGNSA. The CDR3 coding sequence is TGTGCCAGCAGCTTTAACAGCGGAAACACCATATATTTT. It yields the protein CASSFNSGNTIYF.

The chain combines TRBV7-2 with TRBJ2-3; TRBD2 agrees at 13 bases. Trimming at V came to 5 bases and at J to 5 bases, leaving 13 bases not matched to a gene. This CDR3 is built from 18 residues. CDR1 and CDR2 from the germline V gene are SGHTA and FQGNSA. This CDR3 reads CASSTGLAGFPTEDTQYF. Written as DNA, the CDR3 is TGTGCCAGCAGCACGGGACTAGCGGGGTTCCCCACCGAAGATACGCAGTATTTT. The full variable domain, in which reference TRBV7-2 and TRBJ2-3 provide the parts outside the CDR3, is GAGVSQSPSNKVTEKGKDVELRCDPISGHTALYWYRQSLGQGLEFLIYFQGNSAPDKSGLPSDRFSAERTGGSVSTLTIQRTQQEDSAVYLCASSTGLAGFPTEDTQYFGPGTRLTVL.

On this clone: Additional DNA sequences in this sample encode the identical CDR3. This chain joins TRBV5-1 and TRBJ2-3; no reliable D call. Per the germline V gene, CDR1 is SGHRS and CDR2 is YFSETQ. Trimming took off 0 bases at V and 5 bases at J, with 1 base between the two ends. The length of the CDR3 is 11 residues. The CDR3 coding sequence is TGCGCCAGCAGCTTGGAAGATACGCAGTATTTT. Translated: CASSLEDTQYF.

This chain uses TRBV7-2 with TRBJ1-1; D ambiguous. V lost 9 bases to trimming and J lost 3 bases, with 8 bases between them. The germline gives CDR1 SGHTA, CDR2 FQGNSA. CDR3 size: 11 residues. Written as DNA, the CDR3 is TGTGCCAGTCGACTGTACACTGAAGCTTTCTTT. This sequence encodes CASRLYTEAFF.

This clone was counted only a few times. The rearrangement links TRBV2 to TRBJ2-7; D ambiguous. This CDR3 contains 11 residues. CDR1 SNHLY and CDR2 FYNNEI come from the germline V gene. V lost 4 bases and J lost 3, with 4 bases in between. The CDR3 here is CASSGYYEQYV. The DNA of the CDR3 is TGTGCCAGCAGTGGATACTACGAGCAGTACGTC.

This chain uses TRBV30 with TRBJ1-6, with D hard to call. V lost 4 bases to trimming and J lost 8 bases, with 12 bases between them. CDR3 size: 13 residues. CDR1 is GTSNPN, CDR2 SVGIG, per germline (reference sequence). The CDR3 DNA sequence: TGTGCCTGGAATAGAAGACTGGATTCACCCCTCCACTTT. This gives the protein CAWNRRLDSPLHF.

This rearrangement joins TRBV5-6 to TRBJ1-3, with a tentative D call TRBD1 (6 bases). This CDR3 is built from 14 residues. Germline values: CDR1 SGHDT, CDR2 YYEEEE. V lost 0 bases and J lost 2, with 6 bases in between. CDR3 bases: TGTGCCAGCAGCTTGGACAGGGCTGGAAACACCATATATTTT. As protein: CASSLDRAGNTIYF.